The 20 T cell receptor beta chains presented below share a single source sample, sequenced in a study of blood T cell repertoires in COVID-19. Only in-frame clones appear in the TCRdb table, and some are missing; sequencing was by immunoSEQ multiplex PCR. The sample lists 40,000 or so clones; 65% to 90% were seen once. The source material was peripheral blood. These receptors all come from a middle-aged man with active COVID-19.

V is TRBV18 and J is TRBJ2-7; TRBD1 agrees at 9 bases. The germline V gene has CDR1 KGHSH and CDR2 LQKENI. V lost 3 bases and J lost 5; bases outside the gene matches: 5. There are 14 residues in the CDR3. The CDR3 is CASSPGTGKDEQYF. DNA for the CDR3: TGTGCCAGCTCACCCGGGACAGGGAAGGACGAGCAGTACTTC.

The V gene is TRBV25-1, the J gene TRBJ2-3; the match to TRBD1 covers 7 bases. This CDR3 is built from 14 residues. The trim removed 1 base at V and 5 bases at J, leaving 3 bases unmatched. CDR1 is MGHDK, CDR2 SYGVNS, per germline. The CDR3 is CASSESGGRDTQYF. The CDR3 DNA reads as TGTGCCAGCAGTGAATCAGGGGGAAGAGATACGCAGTATTTT.

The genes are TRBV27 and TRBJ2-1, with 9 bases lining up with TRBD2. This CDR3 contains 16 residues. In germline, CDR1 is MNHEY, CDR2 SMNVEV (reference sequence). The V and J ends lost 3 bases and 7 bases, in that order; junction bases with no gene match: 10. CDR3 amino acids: CASSFIAGARPNEQFF. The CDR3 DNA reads TGTGCCAGCAGTTTCATAGCGGGAGCCCGCCCTAATGAGCAGTTCTTC.

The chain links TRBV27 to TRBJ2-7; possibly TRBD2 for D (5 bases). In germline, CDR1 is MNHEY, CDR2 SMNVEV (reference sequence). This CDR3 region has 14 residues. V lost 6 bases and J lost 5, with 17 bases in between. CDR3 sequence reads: CASSLFGLLNEQYF. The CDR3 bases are TGTGCCAGCAGCCTTTTCGGACTGCTAAACGAGCAGTACTTC.

CDR3 sequence: CASSELERYNEQFF. The DNA of the CDR3 is TGTGCCAGCAGTGAACTTGAGCGGTACAATGAGCAGTTCTTC. The gene calls are TRBV2 and TRBJ2-1, with TRBD2 as a possible D gene (5 bases). V was clipped by 2 bases and J by 4 bases, with 9 bases between them. Germline V gene lookup returns CDR1 SNHLY and CDR2 FYNNEI. The CDR3 is 14 amino acids.

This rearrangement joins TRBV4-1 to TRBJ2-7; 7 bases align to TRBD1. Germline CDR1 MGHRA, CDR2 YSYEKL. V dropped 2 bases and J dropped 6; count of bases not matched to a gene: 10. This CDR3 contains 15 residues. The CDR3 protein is CASSQLGTVQAEQYF. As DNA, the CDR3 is TGCGCCAGCAGCCAACTGGGGACAGTTCAAGCCGAGCAGTACTTC.

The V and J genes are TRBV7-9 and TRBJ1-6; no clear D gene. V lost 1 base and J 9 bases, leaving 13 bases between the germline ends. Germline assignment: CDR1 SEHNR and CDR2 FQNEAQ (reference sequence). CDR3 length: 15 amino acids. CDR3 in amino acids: CASSLGTPGFSPLHF. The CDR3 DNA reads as TGTGCCAGCAGCTTAGGTACACCAGGTTTTTCACCCCTCCACTTT.

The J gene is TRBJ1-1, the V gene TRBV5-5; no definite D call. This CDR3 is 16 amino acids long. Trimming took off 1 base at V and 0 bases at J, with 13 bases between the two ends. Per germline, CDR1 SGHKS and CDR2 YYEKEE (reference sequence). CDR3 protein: CASSLYSIEMNTEAFF. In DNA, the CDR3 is TGTGCCAGCAGCTTGTACAGTATAGAAATGAACACTGAAGCTTTCTTT.

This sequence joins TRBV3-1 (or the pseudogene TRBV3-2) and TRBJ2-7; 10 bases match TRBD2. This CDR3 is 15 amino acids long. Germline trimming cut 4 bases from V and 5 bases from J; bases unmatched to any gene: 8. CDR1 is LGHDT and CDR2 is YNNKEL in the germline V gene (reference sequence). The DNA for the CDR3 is TGTGCCAGCAGCCCAACAGCGGGAGGGCGCGACGAGCAGTACTTC. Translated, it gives CASSPTAGGRDEQYF.

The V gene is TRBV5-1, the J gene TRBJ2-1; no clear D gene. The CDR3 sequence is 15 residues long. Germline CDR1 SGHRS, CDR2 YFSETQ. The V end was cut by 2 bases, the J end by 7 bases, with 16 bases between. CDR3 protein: CASSFRRSNQNEQFF. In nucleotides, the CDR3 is TGCGCCAGCAGCTTCAGGCGAAGCAATCAGAATGAGCAGTTCTTC.

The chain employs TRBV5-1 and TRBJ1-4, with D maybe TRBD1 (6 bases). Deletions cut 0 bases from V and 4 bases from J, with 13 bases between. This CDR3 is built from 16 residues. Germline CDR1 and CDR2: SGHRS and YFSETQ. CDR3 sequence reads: CASSLVVAGVNEKLFF. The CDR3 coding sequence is TGCGCCAGCAGCTTGGTGGTTGCAGGGGTTAATGAAAAACTGTTTTTT.

CDR3 DNA: TGTGCCAGCAGCCCCTGGGACACCCCCTACGAGCAGTACTTC. Its protein is CASSPWDTPYEQYF. The chain employs TRBV9 and TRBJ2-7; weak D call: TRBD1 (6 bases). Trimming took off 4 bases at V and 2 bases at J, with 13 bases between the two ends. This CDR3 is built from 14 residues. Germline CDR1 reads SGDLS; CDR2 reads YYNGEE.

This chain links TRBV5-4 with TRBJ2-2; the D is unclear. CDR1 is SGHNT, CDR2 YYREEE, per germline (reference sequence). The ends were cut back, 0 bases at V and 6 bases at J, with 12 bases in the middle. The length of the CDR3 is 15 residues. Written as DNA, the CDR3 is TGTGCCAGCAGCTTGGTGCACGGGTCGGCCGGGGAGCTGTTTTTT. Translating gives CASSLVHGSAGELFF.

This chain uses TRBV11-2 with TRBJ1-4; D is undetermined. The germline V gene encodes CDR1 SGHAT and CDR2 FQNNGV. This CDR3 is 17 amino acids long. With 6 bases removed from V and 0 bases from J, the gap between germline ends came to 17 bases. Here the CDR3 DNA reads TGTGCCAGCAGACAAAGCTTTACGACTCCAACTAATGAAAAACTGTTTTTT. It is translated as CASRQSFTTPTNEKLFF.

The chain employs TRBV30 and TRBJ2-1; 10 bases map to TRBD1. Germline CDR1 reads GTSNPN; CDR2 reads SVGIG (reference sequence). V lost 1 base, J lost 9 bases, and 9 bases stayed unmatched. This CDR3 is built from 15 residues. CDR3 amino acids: CAWSARDRGLGEQFF. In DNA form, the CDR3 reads TGTGCCTGGAGTGCCCGGGACAGGGGCTTGGGTGAGCAGTTCTTC.

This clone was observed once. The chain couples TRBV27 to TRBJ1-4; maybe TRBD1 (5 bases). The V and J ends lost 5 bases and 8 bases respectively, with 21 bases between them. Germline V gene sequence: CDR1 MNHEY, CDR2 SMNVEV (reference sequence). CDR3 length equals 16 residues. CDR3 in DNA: TGTGCCAGCAGTAGCCTCGCCAAAGGGGCTCGGGAAAAACTGTTTTTT. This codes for CASSSLAKGAREKLFF.

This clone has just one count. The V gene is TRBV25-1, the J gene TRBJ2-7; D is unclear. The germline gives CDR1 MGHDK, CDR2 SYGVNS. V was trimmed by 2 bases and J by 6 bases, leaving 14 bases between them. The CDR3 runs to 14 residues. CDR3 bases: TGTGCCAGCAGTGAAAACCCACCACACATCGAGCAGTACTTC. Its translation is CASSENPPHIEQYF.

CDR3 nucleotide sequence: TGTGCCAGCTCACCCCTAGTCGACACTGAAGCTTTCTTT. Protein sequence: CASSPLVDTEAFF. The genes are TRBV18 and TRBJ1-1; no clear D gene. Germline V gives CDR1 KGHSH, CDR2 LQKENI. The ends were cut back, 3 bases at V and 3 bases at J, with 8 bases in the middle. The length of the CDR3 is 13 residues.

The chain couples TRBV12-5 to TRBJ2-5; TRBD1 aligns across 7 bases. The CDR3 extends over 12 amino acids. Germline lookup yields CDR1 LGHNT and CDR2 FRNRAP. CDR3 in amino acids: CASRGQEETQYF. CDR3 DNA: TGTGCCAGTAGGGGGCAGGAGGAGACCCAGTACTTC. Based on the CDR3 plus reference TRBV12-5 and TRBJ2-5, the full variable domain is DARVTQTPRHKVTEMGQEVTMRCQPILGHNTVFWYRQTMMQGLELLAYFRNRAPLDDSGMPKDRFSAEMPDATLATLKIQPSEPRDSAVYFCASRGQEETQYFGPGTRLLVL.

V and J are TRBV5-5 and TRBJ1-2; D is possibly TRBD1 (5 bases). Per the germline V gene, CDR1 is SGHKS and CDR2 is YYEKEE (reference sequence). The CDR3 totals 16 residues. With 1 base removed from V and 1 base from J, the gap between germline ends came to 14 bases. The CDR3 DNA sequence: TGTGCCAGCAGCTTGCAACCCGGGGGGAGTAACTATGGCTACACCTTC. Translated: CASSLQPGGSNYGYTF.